This note documents a single T cell receptor (beta chain) sequence. This sample is drawn from a study of blood T cell repertoires in COVID-19. This table comes from immunoSEQ multiplex PCR, and its TCRdb copy is limited to in-frame clones, with some not included. The data contain fewer than 200,000 clones, just over 85% of them singletons. V trimming: 6 bases; J trimming: 2 bases; junction bases outside the gene matches: 4. CDR1 is SNHLY, CDR2 FYNNEI, per germline. The CDR3 is made up of 15 amino acids. Sequencing used PBMCs or T cells enriched from blood (not recorded which). This clonotype originated in a woman under 30 who had recovered from COVID-19. The rearrangement joins TRBV2 to TRBJ2-2, with 9 bases lining up with TRBD2. The CDR3 sequence is CASRRLAVNTGELFF. Here the CDR3 DNA reads TGTGCCAGCAGGAGACTAGCGGTTAACACCGGGGAGCTGTTTTTT.